This T cell receptor (beta chain) came from a study of blood T cells in healthy people across ages. Study-level points and caveats: Roughly linear declines in TCR beta diversity per million T cells occurred with age. Naive T cell percentage and TCR beta diversity correlated strongly. Changes in expanded clonotypes were possibly confounded, as the CMV status of donors was unknown.

Germline CDR1 is MDHEN and CDR2 is SYDVKM. V was clipped by 6 bases and J by 5 bases; unmatched bases: 5. This CDR3 is 13 amino acids long. The use of a sample-barcoded 5' primer and a J-beta primer mix characterized a second PCR of about 7 to 12 cycles. TCRdb re-derived calls from the 5' RACE reads in MiXCR, one entry per CDR3 protein. The table shows about 1.4 million distinct CDR3 sequences, with around 59% occurring only once. Details on this clonotype: Its antigen is not known.

The sample taken for sequencing was blood. The source is a man in his late teens or twenties in good health. The chain employs TRBV28 and TRBJ2-5; 8 bases agree with TRBD2. CDR3 in amino acids: CASRRAGEETQYF. In DNA form, the CDR3 reads TGTGCCAGCAGGAGAGCGGGGGAGGAGACCCAGTACTTC.